These 8 T cell receptor beta chains share one sample of origin, sequenced in a study of CD8+ T cells in alopecia areata. RNA extraction and reverse transcription yielded cDNA as sequencing template. Data came from immunoSEQ multiplex PCR; TCRdb stores just in-frame clones and leaves some out. The sample includes over 150,000 clones, approximately 60% of them seen just once. Treatment: oral pan-JAK inhibitor, 5-10 mg twice daily. The sample in question was CD4+ T cells sorted from blood, obtained at week 4, from a patient treated with tofacitinib. These receptors originate from a human donor with alopecia areata.

The V and J genes are TRBV30 and TRBJ1-1; D gene ambiguous. V shed 2 bases and J shed 4 bases, with 11 bases lying between them. Germline CDR1 GTSNPN, CDR2 SVGIG (reference sequence). This CDR3 is 13 amino acids long. CDR3 residues: CAWSYTRITEAFF. The CDR3 region has the DNA TGTGCCTGGAGTTACACTAGGATCACTGAAGCTTTCTTT.

This CDR3 reads CSVESLEGRGEQYF. The CDR3 nucleotides read TGCAGCGTTGAGTCTCTCGAGGGCCGAGGGGAGCAGTACTTC. The rearrangement uses TRBV29-1 and TRBJ2-7; possibly TRBD2 for D (5 bases). The CDR3 spans 14 residues. Per germline, CDR1 SQVTM and CDR2 ANQGSEA. Between the trimmed V and J ends, which lost 3 bases and 7 bases, there was a span of 19 bases.

The chain joins TRBV5-1 to TRBJ1-2, with TRBD1 matching over 7 bases. Germline V gene data show CDR1 as SGHRS and CDR2 as YFSETQ. The ends lost 3 bases at V and 4 bases at J; junction bases unmatched: 6. The CDR3 totals 14 residues. The CDR3 is CASSSTGTAYGYTF. The CDR3, as DNA: TGCGCCAGCAGCTCCACCGGGACAGCCTATGGCTACACCTTC.

The rearrangement links TRBV5-1 to TRBJ2-2; no firm D call. The germline V and J ends were trimmed by 0 bases and 3 bases, with 6 bases remaining between them. Germline V gene data show CDR1 as SGHRS and CDR2 as YFSETQ. The CDR3 loop spans 14 amino acids. This chain's CDR3 is CASSLAIDTGELFF. The CDR3 DNA is TGCGCCAGCAGCTTGGCGATAGACACCGGGGAGCTGTTTTTT.

The chain couples TRBV7-2 to TRBJ2-5, with 13 bases aligning to TRBD2. The CDR3 spans 14 residues. With 5 bases clipped from V and 7 bases from J, the junction kept 4 bases outside the gene matches. In germline, CDR1 is SGHTA, CDR2 FQGNSA. The CDR3 protein is CASSMGLAGRTQYF. In DNA, the CDR3 is TGTGCCAGCAGCATGGGACTAGCGGGAAGGACCCAGTACTTC.

The V call is TRBV25-1, the J call TRBJ2-3, with D unclear. Germline assignment: CDR1 MGHDK and CDR2 SYGVNS. The CDR3 contains 13 residues. The V gene lost 4 bases and the J gene lost 0 bases, with 5 bases spanning the gap. The CDR3 DNA follows: TGTGCCAGCAGTGGGGCAAGCACAGATACGCAGTATTTT. Protein product: CASSGASTDTQYF.

This chain joins TRBV15 and TRBJ2-5, with TRBD1 as a possible D gene (6 bases). CDR1 is LNHNV, CDR2 YYDKDF, per germline (reference sequence). The CDR3 contains 13 residues. V was trimmed by 4 bases and J by 5 bases, leaving 11 bases between them. CDR3 sequence: CATSKSGEETQYF. The CDR3 coding sequence is TGTGCCACCAGCAAGTCAGGGGAGGAGACCCAGTACTTC.

The CDR3 DNA is TGCGCCAGCAGCTTCGATCGAAGAGGTGGAAACACCATATATTTT. Its translation: CASSFDRRGGNTIYF. The V and J genes are TRBV4-3 and TRBJ1-3; D ambiguous. Trimming left V 5 bases short and J 3 bases short, with 14 bases between. This CDR3 has 15 amino acids. CDR1 LGHNA and CDR2 YSLEER come from the germline V gene.